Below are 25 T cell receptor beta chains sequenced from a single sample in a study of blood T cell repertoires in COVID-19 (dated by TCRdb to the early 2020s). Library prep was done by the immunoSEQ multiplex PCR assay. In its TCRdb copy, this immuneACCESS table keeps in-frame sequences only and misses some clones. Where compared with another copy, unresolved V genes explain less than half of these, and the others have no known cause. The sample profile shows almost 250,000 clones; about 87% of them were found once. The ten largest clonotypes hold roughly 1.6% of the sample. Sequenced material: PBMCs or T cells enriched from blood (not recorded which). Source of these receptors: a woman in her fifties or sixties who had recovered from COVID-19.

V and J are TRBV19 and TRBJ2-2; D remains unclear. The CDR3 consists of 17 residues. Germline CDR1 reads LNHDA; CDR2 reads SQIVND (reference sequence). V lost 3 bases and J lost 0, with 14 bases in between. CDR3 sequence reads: CASSILTTTTNTGELFF. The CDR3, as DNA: TGTGCCAGTAGTATTCTAACTACAACCACGAACACCGGGGAGCTGTTTTTT.

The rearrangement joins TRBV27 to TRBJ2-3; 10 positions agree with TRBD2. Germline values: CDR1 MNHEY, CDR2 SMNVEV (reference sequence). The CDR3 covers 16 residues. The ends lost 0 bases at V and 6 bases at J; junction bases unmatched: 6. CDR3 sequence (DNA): TGTGCCAGCAGTTTATCGTATAGCGGGAGGTTGGATACGCAGTATTTT. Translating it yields CASSLSYSGRLDTQYF.

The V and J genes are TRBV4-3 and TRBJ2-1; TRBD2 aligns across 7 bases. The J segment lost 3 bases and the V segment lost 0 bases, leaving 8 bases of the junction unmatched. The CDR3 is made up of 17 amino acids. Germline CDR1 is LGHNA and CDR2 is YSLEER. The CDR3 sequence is CASSQEGPGGNYNEQFF. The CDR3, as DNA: TGCGCCAGCAGCCAAGAAGGGCCGGGAGGCAACTACAATGAGCAGTTCTTC.

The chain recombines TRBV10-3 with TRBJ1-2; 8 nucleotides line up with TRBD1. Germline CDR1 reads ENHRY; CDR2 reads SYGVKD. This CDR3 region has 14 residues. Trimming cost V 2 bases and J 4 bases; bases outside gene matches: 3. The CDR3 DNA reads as TGTGCCATCAGTGAGAGGGACAGGACCTATGGCTACACCTTC. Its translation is CAISERDRTYGYTF.

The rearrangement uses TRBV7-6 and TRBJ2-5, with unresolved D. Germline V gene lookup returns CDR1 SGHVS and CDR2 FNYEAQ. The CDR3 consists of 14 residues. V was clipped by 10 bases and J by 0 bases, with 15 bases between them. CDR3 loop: CATQLQPNQETQYF. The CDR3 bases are TGTGCCACCCAGCTACAGCCCAACCAAGAGACCCAGTACTTC.

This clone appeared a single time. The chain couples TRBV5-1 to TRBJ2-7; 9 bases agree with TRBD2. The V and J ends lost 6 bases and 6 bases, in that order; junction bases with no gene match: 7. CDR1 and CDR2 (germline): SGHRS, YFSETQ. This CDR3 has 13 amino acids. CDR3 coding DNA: TGCGCCAGCAAAGTTAGCGGGAGACCCGAGCAGTACTTC. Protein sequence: CASKVSGRPEQYF.

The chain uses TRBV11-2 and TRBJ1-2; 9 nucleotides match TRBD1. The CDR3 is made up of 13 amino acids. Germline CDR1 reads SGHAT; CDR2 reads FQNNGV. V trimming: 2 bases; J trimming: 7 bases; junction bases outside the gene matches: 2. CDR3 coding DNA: TGTGCCAGCAGCTTACGACAGGGGGGTGGCTACACCTTC. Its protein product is CASSLRQGGGYTF.

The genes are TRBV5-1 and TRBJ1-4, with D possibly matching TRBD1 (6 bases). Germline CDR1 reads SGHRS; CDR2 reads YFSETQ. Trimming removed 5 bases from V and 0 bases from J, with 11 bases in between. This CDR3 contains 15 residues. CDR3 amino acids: CASREQGATNEKLFF. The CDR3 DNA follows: TGCGCCAGCAGAGAACAGGGTGCAACTAATGAAAAACTGTTTTTT.

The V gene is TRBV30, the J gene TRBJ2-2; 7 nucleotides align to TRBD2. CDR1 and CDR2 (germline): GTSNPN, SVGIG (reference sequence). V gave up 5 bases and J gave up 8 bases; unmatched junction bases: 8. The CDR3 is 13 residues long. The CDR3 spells CAWALGGDGELFF. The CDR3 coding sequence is TGTGCCTGGGCGCTTGGGGGGGATGGGGAGCTGTTTTTT.

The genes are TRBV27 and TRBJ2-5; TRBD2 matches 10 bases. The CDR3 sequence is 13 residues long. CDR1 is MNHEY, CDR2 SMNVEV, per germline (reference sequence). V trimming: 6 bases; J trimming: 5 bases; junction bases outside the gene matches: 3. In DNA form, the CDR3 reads TGTGCCAGCAGGGAAGCGGGAGGGGAGACCCAGTACTTC. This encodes CASREAGGETQYF.

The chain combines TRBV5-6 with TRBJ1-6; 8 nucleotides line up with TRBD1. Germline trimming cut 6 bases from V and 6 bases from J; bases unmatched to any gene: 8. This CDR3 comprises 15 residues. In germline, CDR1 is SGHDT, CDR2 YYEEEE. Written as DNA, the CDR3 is TGTGCCAGCACCCTACAGGGGGAGAGTAATTCACCCCTCCACTTT. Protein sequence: CASTLQGESNSPLHF. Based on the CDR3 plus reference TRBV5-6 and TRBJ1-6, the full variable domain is DAGVTQSPTHLIKTRGQQVTLRCSPKSGHDTVSWYQQALGQGPQFIFQYYEEEERQRGNFPDRFSGHQFPNYSSELNVNALLLGDSALYLCASTLQGESNSPLHFGNGTRLTVT.

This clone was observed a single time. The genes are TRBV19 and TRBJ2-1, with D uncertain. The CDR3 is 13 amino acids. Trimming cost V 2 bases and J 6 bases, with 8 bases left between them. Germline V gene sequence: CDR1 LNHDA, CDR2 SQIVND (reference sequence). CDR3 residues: CASSIFGGNEQFF. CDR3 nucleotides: TGTGCCAGTAGTATATTCGGCGGCAATGAGCAGTTCTTC.

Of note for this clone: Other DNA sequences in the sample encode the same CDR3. CDR3 region: CASSPGTGDSPLHF. The CDR3 nucleotides read TGTGCCAGCTCCCCCGGGACAGGGGATTCACCCCTCCACTTT. The V and J genes are TRBV18 and TRBJ1-6; 10 bases align to TRBD1. This CDR3 has 14 amino acids. V dropped 6 bases and J dropped 8; count of bases not matched to a gene: 4. Germline V gene data show CDR1 as KGHSH and CDR2 as LQKENI.

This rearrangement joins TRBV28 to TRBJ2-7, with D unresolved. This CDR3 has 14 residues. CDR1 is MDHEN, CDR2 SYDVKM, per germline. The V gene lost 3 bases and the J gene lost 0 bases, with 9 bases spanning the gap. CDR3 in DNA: TGTGCCAGCAGTTTCTTCCGGTCCTCCTACGAGCAGTACTTC. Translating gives CASSFFRSSYEQYF.

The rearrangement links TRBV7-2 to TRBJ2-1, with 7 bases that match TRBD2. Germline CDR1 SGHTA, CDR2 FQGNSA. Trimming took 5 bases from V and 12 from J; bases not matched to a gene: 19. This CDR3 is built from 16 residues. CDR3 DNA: TGTGCCAGCAGCCCTAGAGCGGGAATCGCTCGTGATGGGCAGTTCTTC. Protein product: CASSPRAGIARDGQFF.

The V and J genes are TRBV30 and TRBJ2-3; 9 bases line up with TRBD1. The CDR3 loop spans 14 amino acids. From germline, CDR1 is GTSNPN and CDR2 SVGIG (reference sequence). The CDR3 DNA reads TGTGGGATCGAGCGGGACAGGGGCACAGATACGCAGTATTTT. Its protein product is CGIERDRGTDTQYF.

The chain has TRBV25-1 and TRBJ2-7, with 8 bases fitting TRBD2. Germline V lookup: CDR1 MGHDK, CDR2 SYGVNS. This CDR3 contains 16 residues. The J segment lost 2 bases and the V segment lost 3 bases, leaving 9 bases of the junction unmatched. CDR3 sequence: CASSDIAGRRPYEQYF. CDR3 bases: TGTGCCAGCAGTGACATAGCGGGACGGAGACCCTACGAGCAGTACTTC.

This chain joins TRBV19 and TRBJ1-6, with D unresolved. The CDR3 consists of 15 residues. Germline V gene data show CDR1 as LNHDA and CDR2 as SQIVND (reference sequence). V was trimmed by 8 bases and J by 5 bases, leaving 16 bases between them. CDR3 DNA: TGTGCCAGTTTTATGATCGCCAGCGATAATTCACCCCTCCACTTT. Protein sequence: CASFMIASDNSPLHF.

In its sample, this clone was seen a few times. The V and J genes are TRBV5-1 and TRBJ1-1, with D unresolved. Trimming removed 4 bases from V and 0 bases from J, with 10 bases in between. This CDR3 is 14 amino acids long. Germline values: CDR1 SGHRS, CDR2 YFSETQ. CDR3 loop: CASSPTQVNTEAFF. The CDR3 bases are TGCGCCAGCAGCCCGACGCAGGTGAACACTGAAGCTTTCTTT.

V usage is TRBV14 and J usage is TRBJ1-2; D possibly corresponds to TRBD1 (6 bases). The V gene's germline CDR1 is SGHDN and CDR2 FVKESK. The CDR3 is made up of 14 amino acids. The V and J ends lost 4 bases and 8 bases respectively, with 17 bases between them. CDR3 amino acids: CASSRQARHGGYTF. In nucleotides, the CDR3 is TGTGCCAGCAGCCGACAGGCCCGGCATGGGGGCTACACCTTC.

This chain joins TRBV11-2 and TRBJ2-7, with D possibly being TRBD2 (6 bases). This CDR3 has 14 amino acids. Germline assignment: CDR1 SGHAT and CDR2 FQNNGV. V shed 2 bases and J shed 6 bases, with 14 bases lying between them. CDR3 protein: CASSLTGLGGEQYF. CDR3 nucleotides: TGTGCCAGCAGCTTAACAGGCCTCGGGGGCGAGCAGTACTTC.

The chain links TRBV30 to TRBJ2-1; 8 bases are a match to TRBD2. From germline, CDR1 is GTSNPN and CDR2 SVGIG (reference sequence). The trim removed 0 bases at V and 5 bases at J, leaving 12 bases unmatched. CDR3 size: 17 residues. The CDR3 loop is CAWSVSKTSGRDNEQFF. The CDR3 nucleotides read TGTGCCTGGAGTGTCTCTAAAACTAGCGGAAGAGACAATGAGCAGTTCTTC.

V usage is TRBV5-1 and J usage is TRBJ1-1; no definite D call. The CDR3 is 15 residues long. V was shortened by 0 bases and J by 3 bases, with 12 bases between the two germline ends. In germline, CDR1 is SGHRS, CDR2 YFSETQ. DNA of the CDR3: TGCGCCAGCAGCTTGGTATCAAGCGGGGACACTGAAGCTTTCTTT. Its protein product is CASSLVSSGDTEAFF.

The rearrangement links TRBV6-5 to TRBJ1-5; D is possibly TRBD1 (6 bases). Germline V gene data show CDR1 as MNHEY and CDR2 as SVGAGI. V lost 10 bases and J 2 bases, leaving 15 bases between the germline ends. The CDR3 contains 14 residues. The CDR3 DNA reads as TGTGCCATTTTACGGGCAGGGGGCAATCAGCCCCAGCATTTT. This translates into CAILRAGGNQPQHF.

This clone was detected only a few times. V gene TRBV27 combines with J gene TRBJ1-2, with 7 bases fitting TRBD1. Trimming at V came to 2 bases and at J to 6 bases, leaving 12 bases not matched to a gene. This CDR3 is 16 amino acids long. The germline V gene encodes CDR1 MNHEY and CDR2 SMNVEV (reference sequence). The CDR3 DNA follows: TGTGCCAGCAGTTTAACCTCAGCCCTTGACAGGGATGGCTACACCTTC. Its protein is CASSLTSALDRDGYTF.